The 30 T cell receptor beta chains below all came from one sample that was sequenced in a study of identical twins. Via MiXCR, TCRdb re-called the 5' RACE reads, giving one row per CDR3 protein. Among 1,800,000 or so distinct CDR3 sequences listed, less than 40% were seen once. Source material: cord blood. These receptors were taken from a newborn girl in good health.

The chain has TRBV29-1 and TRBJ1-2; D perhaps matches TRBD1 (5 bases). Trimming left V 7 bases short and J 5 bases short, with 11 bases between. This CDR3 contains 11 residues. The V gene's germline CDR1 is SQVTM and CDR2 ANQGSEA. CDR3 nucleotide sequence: TGCAGCGGCACAGGAGGGTATGGCTACACCTTC. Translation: CSGTGGYGYTF.

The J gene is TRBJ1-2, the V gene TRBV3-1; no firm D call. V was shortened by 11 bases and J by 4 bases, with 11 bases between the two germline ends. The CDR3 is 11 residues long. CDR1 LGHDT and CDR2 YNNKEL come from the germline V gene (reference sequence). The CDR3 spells CAVGSVYGYTF. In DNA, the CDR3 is TGTGCCGTCGGGAGTGTCTATGGCTACACCTTC.

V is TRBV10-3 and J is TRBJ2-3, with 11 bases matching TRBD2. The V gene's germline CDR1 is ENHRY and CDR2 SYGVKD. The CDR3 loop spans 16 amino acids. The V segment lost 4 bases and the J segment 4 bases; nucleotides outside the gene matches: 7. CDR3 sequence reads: CAISARTSGFPDTQYF. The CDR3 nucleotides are TGTGCCATCAGTGCCAGGACTAGCGGGTTTCCAGATACGCAGTATTTT.

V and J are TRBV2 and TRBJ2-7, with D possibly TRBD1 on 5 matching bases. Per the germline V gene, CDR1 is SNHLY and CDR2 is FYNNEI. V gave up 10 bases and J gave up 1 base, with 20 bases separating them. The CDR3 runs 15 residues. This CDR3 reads CAIKAAQGLSYEQYF. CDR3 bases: TGTGCCATCAAGGCGGCGCAGGGCCTTTCCTACGAGCAGTACTTC.

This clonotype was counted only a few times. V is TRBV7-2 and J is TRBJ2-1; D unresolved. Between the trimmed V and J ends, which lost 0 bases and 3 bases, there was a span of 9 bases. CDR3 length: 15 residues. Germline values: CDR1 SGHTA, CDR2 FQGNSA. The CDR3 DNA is TGTGCCAGCAGCTTAGCGAGGCTAGTCTACAATGAGCAGTTCTTC. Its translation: CASSLARLVYNEQFF.

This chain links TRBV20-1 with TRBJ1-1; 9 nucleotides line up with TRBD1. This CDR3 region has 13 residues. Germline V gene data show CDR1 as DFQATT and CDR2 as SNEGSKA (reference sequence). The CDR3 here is CSVPGQGNTEAFF. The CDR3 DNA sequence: TGCAGCGTACCGGGACAGGGGAACACTGAAGCTTTCTTT.

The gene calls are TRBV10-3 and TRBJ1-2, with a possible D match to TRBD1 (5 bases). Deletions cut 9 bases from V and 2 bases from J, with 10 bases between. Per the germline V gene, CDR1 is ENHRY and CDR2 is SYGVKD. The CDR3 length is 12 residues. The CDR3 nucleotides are TGTGCCATTTTCCGGGACAACTATGGCTACACCTTC. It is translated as CAIFRDNYGYTF.

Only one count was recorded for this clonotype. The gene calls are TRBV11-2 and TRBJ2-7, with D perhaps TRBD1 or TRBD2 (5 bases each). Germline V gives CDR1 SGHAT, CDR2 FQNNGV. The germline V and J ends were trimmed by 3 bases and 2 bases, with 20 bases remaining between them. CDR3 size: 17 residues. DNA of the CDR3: TGTGCCAGCAGCTTGGTAGCCCCGGGACGCAGGACCTACGAGCAGTACTTC. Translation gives CASSLVAPGRRTYEQYF.

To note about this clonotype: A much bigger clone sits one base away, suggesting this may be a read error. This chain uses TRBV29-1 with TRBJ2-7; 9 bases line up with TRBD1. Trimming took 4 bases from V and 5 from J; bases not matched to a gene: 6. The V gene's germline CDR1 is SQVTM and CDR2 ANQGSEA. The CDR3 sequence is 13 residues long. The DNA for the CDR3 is TGCAGCGTTGGACAGGGGGGATCCCACGAGCAGTACTTC. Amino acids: CSVGQGGSHEQYF.

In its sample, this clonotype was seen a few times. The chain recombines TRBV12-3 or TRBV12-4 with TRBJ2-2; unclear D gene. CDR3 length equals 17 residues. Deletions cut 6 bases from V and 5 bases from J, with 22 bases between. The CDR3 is CASRPHGPRVGTGELFF. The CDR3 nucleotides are TGTGCCAGCAGGCCCCACGGCCCTAGAGTTGGTACCGGGGAGCTGTTTTTT.

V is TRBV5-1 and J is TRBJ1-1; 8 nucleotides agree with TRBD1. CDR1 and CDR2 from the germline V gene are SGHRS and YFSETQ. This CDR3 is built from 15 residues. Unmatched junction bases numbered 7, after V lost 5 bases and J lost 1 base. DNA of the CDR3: TGCGCCAGCAGGGACGACGGGACAGGGAACACTGAAGCTTTCTTT. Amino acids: CASRDDGTGNTEAFF.

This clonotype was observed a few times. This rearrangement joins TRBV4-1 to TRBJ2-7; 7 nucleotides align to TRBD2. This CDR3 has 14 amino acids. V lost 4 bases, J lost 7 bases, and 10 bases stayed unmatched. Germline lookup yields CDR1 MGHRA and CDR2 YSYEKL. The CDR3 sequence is CASSRRLAGTEQYF. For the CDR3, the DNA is TGCGCCAGCAGCCGCCGACTAGCTGGAACTGAGCAGTACTTC.

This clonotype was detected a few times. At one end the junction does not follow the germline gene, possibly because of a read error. CDR3 in amino acids: CASSLGQGSNEQFF. CDR3 DNA sequence: TGTGCTAGCAGCTTAGGACAGGGGAGCAATGAGCAGTTCTTC. The V gene is TRBV7-7, the J gene TRBJ2-1; the match to TRBD1 covers 9 bases. Germline-derived CDR1 and CDR2 are SSHAT and FNYEAQ (reference sequence). The CDR3 contains 14 residues.

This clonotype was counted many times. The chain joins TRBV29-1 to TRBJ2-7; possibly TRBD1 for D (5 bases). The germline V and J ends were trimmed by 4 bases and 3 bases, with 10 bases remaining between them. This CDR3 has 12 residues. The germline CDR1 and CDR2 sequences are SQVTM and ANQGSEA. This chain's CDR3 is CSVAITGYEQYF. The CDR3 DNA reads TGCAGCGTTGCGATAACAGGCTACGAGCAGTACTTC.

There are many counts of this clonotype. CDR3 residues: CASSGLAGGPDTQYF. The DNA for the CDR3 is TGTGCCAGCAGCGGACTAGCGGGAGGGCCAGATACGCAGTATTTT. The chain uses TRBV28 and TRBJ2-3, with 15 bases aligning to TRBD2. Per germline, CDR1 MDHEN and CDR2 SYDVKM. Trimming removed 6 bases from V and 4 bases from J; junction bases left unmatched: 2. This CDR3 comprises 15 residues.

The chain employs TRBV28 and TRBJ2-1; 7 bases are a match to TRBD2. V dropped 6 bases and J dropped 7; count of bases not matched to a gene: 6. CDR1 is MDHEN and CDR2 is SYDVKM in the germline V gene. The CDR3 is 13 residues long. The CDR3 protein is CASRVYGGNEQFF. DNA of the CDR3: TGTGCCAGCAGAGTTTACGGGGGGAATGAGCAGTTCTTC.

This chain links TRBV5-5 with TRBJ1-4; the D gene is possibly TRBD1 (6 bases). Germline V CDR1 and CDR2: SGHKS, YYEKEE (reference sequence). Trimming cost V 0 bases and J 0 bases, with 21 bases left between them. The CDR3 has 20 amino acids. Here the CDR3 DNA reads TGTGCCAGCAGCTTGGAGCGACAGGCCCGCGAAAAGGCAACTAATGAAAAACTGTTTTTT. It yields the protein CASSLERQAREKATNEKLFF.

The CDR3 loop reads CASKGGDHGYTF. CDR3 bases: TGTGCCAGCAAGGGGGGGGACCATGGCTACACCTTC. The genes are TRBV2 and TRBJ1-2, with a weak D call TRBD1 (6 bases). The V end lost 7 bases, the J end lost 6 bases, and 12 bases lay between the germline ends. The CDR3 is made up of 12 amino acids. Germline CDR1 is SNHLY and CDR2 is FYNNEI.

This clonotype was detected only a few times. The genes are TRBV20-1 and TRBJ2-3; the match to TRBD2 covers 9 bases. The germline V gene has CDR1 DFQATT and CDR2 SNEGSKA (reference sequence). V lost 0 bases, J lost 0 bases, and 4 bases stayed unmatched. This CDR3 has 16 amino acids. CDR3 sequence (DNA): TGCAGTGCTAGAGATGGCCTAGCGGGGAGCACAGATACGCAGTATTTT. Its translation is CSARDGLAGSTDTQYF.

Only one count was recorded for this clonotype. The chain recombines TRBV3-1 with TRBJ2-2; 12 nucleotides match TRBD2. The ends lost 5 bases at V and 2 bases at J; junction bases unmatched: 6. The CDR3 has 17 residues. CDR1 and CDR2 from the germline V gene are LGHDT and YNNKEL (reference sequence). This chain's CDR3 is CASSSGLAGLNTGELFF. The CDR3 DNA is TGTGCCAGCAGCTCTGGACTAGCGGGACTTAACACCGGGGAGCTGTTTTTT.

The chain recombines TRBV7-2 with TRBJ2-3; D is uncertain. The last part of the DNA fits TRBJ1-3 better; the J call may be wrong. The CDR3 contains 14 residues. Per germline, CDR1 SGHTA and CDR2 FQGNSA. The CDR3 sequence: CASSLVISGNTIYF. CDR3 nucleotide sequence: TGTGCCAGCAGCTTAGTTATCTCTGGAAACACCATATATTTT.

In nucleotides, the CDR3 is TGTGCCAGTCGCGGGGGTGCGGAGACCCAGTACTTC. The encoded protein is CASRGGAETQYF. The rearrangement uses TRBV19 and TRBJ2-7; 7 bases are shared with TRBD2. The end of the DNA aligns better with TRBJ2-5, so the J call may be wrong. Germline loops: CDR1 LNHDA, CDR2 SQIVND (reference sequence). The CDR3 is 12 residues long.

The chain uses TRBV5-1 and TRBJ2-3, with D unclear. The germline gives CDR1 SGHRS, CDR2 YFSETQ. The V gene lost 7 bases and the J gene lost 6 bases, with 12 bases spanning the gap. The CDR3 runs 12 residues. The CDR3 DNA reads TGCGCCAGCGGCCATGGCATCGATACGCAGTATTTT. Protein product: CASGHGIDTQYF.

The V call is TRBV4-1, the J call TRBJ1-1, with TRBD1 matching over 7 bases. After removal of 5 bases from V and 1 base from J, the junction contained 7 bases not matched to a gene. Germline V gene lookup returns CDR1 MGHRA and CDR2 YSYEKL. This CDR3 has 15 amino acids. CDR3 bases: TGCGCCAGCAGCTTTAGGGACAGCCAGAACACTGAAGCTTTCTTT. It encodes CASSFRDSQNTEAFF.

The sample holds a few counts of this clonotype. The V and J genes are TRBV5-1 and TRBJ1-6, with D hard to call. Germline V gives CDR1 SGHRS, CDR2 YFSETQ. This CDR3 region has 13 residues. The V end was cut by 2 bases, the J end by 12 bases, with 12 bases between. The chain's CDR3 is CASSLFEGRPLHF. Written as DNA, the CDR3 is TGCGCCAGCAGCTTATTTGAGGGTAGACCCCTCCACTTT.

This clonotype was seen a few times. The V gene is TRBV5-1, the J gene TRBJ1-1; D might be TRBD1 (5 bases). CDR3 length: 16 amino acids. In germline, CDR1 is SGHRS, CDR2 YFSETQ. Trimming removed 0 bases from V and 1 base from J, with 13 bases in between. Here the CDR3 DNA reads TGCGCCAGCAGCTTGGTCGCAGGGCTTCCGAACACTGAAGCTTTCTTT. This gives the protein CASSLVAGLPNTEAFF.

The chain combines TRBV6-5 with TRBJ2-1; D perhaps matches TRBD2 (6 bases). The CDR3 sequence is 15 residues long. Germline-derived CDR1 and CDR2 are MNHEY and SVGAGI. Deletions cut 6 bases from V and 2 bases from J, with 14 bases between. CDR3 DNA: TGTGCCAGCAGCCTGGGACTTCTCACCTACAATGAGCAGTTCTTC. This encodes CASSLGLLTYNEQFF.

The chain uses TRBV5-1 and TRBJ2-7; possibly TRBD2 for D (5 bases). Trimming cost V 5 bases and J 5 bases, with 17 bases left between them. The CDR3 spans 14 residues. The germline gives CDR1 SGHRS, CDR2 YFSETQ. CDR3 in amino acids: CASREWVWRDEQYF. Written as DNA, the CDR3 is TGCGCCAGCAGAGAGTGGGTCTGGCGGGACGAGCAGTACTTC. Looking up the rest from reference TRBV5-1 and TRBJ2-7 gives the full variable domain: KAGVTQTPRYLIKTRGQQVTLSCSPISGHRSVSWYQQTPGQGLQFLFEYFSETQRNKGNFPGRFSGRQFSNSRSEMNVSTLELGDSALYLCASREWVWRDEQYFGPGTRLTVT.

The CDR3 sequence is CAISESGTRIWQETQYF. The CDR3, as DNA: TGTGCCATCAGTGAGTCGGGGACTAGAATTTGGCAAGAGACCCAGTACTTC. V is TRBV10-3 and J is TRBJ2-5; 8 positions match TRBD2. V lost 0 bases to trimming and J lost 2 bases; unmatched junction nucleotides: 8. The CDR3 covers 17 residues. The V gene's germline CDR1 is ENHRY and CDR2 SYGVKD.

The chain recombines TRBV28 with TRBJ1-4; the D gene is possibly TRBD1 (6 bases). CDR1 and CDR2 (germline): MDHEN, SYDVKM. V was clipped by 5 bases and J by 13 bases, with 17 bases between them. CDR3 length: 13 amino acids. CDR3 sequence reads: CASSAPYRDGLFF. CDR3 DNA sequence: TGTGCCAGCAGTGCACCATACAGGGATGGACTGTTTTTT.